Detailed here is one TCR beta chain. Treatment in this sample: 15 to 20 received Ad26.COV2.S at low or high dose, single or two shots; about 5 received placebo; per-sample allocation not given. On day 63 after the first injection, vaccine and placebo recipients gave samples. The sample originates from a study of Ad26.COV2.S vaccination and SARS-CoV-2 variants. This CDR3 comprises 14 residues. Germline loops: CDR1 SEHNR, CDR2 FQNEAQ (reference sequence). V was clipped by 5 bases and J by 1 base, with 9 bases between them. Profiled with immunoSEQ multiplex PCR; TCRdb holds only in-frame clones, not every one. Counted here are 350,000 to 500,000 clones, around nine tenths occurring once; the ten biggest clones make up 12%.

The rearrangement uses TRBV7-9 and TRBJ1-5; D not resolved. The sample in question was peripheral blood, obtained in a trial of Ad26.COV2.S vaccine versus placebo. The origin of this receptor is a person between 18 and 65 years old who received the Ad26.COV2.S COVID-19 vaccine or a placebo. The CDR3 DNA sequence: TGTGCCAGCAGCCAAGACCAGAGCAATCAGCCCCAGCATTTT. Protein sequence: CASSQDQSNQPQHF.